This T cell receptor (beta chain) was profiled in a study of beta chain features in type 1 diabetes. In the study overall: Analysis included 100 million to 140 million sorted cells drawn from all samples.

Turning to this clone: Its antigen is still unknown.

All of the isolated RNA was reverse transcribed, so expressed TCRB transcripts were sequenced. Assay used: immunoSEQ multiplex PCR; TCRdb lists only in-frame clones, some missing. The sample has 40,000 to 45,000 clones; 65% to 70% are singletons. The CDR3 covers 13 residues. Trimming removed 2 bases from V and 4 bases from J, with 9 bases in between. Looked up from germline, CDR1 is SGHDT and CDR2 is YYEEEE. Cells sorted by CD45RO/CCR7/CD25/CD127/CD95/CD27 comprised CD4+ naive, central memory, regulatory and stem cell-like memory cells. The study's findings and limits: Across all four CD4+ subsets, people with type 1 diabetes showed modestly shorter TCRB CDR3s. More deletions and fewer insertions at VDJ junctions were found in patients with type 1 diabetes. The study notes PCR might favor shorter templates equally in patients and controls.

The TCR was taken from a woman under 30 with type 1 diabetes. Sequenced material: Tregs from blood. The genes are TRBV5-6 and TRBJ1-2; D is unresolved. The CDR3 coding sequence is TGTGCCAGCAGCTTCGGCAGGTCCTATGGCTACACCTTC. This codes for CASSFGRSYGYTF.